The 30 T cell receptor beta chains below all came from one sample that was sequenced in a study of blood T cells in healthy people across ages. Sample-barcoded 5' priming and a J-beta primer mix drove a second PCR of about 6 to 12 cycles. Each CDR3 protein is one row after TCRdb ran MiXCR on the 5' RACE reads. This table has hundreds of thousands of distinct CDR3 sequences, roughly 21% appearing once. The sequenced material came from blood. These TCRs come from a man in his 70s in good health.

This CDR3 is CSVESQRRETQYF. CDR3 bases: TGCAGCGTTGAATCCCAACGTAGAGAGACCCAGTACTTC. The genes are TRBV29-1 and TRBJ2-5; D unclear. The germline V and J ends were trimmed by 2 bases and 4 bases, with 11 bases remaining between them. The CDR3 covers 13 residues. Germline assignment: CDR1 SQVTM and CDR2 ANQGSEA.

This clonotype has only a few counts. This chain uses TRBV21-1 with TRBJ1-5; the listed D gene, TRBD1, was not tested against the DNA. TRBV21-1 is given as a pseudogene. The CDR3 is 15 amino acids. Here the CDR3 DNA reads TGTGCCAGCAGCAAAGGGAGAGGGTCCGATCAGCCCCAGCATTTT. This translates into CASSKGRGSDQPQHF.

The chain links TRBV2 to TRBJ2-5; tentatively, D is TRBD1 or TRBD2 (5 bases each). Germline V gene data show CDR1 as SNHLY and CDR2 as FYNNEI. CDR3 length: 11 residues. Trimming removed 3 bases at V and 12 bases at J, with 11 bases between. Here the CDR3 reads CASSEGPPEYF. As DNA, the CDR3 is TGTGCCAGCAGTGAGGGACCCCCCGAGTACTTC.

This clonotype has just a few counts. This sequence joins TRBV24-1 and TRBJ2-5; no reliable D call. Trimming cost V 0 bases and J 4 bases, with 11 bases left between them. This CDR3 is 15 amino acids long. CDR1 is KGHDR, CDR2 SFDVKD, per germline. In DNA form, the CDR3 reads TGTGCCACCAGTGATTTGACAGCCGACCGAGAGACCCAGTACTTC. Protein product: CATSDLTADRETQYF.

The genes are TRBV12-3 or TRBV12-4 and TRBJ1-6, with D unclear. Trimming removed 7 bases from V and 10 bases from J, with 14 bases in between. This CDR3 has 13 residues. CDR3 amino acids: CASTMRAGSPLHF. As DNA, the CDR3 is TGTGCCAGCACCATGAGGGCAGGCTCACCCCTCCACTTT.

This rearrangement joins TRBV6-5 to TRBJ1-2; 7 bases match TRBD1. CDR3 length: 12 amino acids. V was clipped by 6 bases and J by 8 bases; unmatched bases: 6. Germline loops: CDR1 MNHEY, CDR2 SVGAGI. CDR3 protein: CASRRQGSGYTF. The DNA of the CDR3 is TGTGCCAGCAGACGACAGGGTTCCGGCTACACCTTC.

Turning to this clonotype: A read error may produce the germline difference seen at one junction end. The chain couples TRBV3-1 to TRBJ2-1; 9 nucleotides agree with TRBD1. The CDR3 totals 15 residues. Per germline, CDR1 LGHDT and CDR2 YNNKEL (reference sequence). CDR3 coding DNA: TGTGCCAGCAGGCCCACAGGGGGCATTGGCAATGAACAGTTCTTC. Its protein product is CASRPTGGIGNEQFF.

This clonotype appeared a few times. The CDR3 DNA follows: TGTGCCAGCAGAGAACCGGGACAGGGGGATTTGGGGGAGCTGTTTTTT. This codes for CASREPGQGDLGELFF. The rearrangement joins TRBV25-1 to TRBJ2-2, with TRBD1 matching 11 bases. V was pared by 6 bases and J by 8 bases, with 11 bases of the junction left unmatched. There are 16 residues in the CDR3. From germline, CDR1 is MGHDK and CDR2 SYGVNS.

A few counts support this clonotype. V gene TRBV6-7 combines with J gene TRBJ2-7; 7 bases map to TRBD1. TRBV6-7 is an open reading frame whose function is uncertain. This CDR3 has 13 residues. V shed 6 bases and J 6 bases; nucleotides not matched to a gene: 8. The CDR3 bases are TGTGCCAGCAGCGGACAGGTCGTCCGCGAGCAGTACTTC. This translates into CASSGQVVREQYF.

On this clonotype itself: The final CDR3 position lacks the conserved phenylalanine or tryptophan, pointing to a likely read error. This sequence joins TRBV9 and TRBJ2-7; 9 nucleotides line up with TRBD1. The CDR3 consists of 16 residues. The V and J ends lost 2 bases and 6 bases, in that order; junction bases with no gene match: 12. CDR1 and CDR2 from the germline V gene are SGDLS and YYNGEE. The CDR3: CASSVGETGGLGEQYL. For the CDR3, the DNA is TGTGCCAGCAGCGTTGGGGAGACAGGGGGTCTCGGCGAGCAGTACCTC.

There are a few counts of this clonotype. The chain combines TRBV5-1 with TRBJ1-3; TRBD1 agrees at 9 bases. Trimming removed 5 bases from V and 4 bases from J; junction bases left unmatched: 7. CDR1 SGHRS and CDR2 YFSETQ come from the germline V gene. The CDR3 has 15 residues. The CDR3 DNA reads TGCGCCAGCAGTTACACAGGGGGCGCCGGAAACACCATATATTTT. It codes for CASSYTGGAGNTIYF. The entire variable domain, with the rest obtained from reference TRBV5-1 and TRBJ1-3, is as follows: KAGVTQTPRYLIKTRGQQVTLSCSPISGHRSVSWYQQTPGQGLQFLFEYFSETQRNKGNFPGRFSGRQFSNSRSEMNVSTLELGDSALYLCASSYTGGAGNTIYFGEGSWLTVV.

This clonotype was recorded a few times. The limits of the CDR3 on the DNA are not certain, so only TCRdb's listed CDR3 is given. The J gene is TRBJ2-5, the V gene TRBV28; the table assigns TRBD1, which was not confirmed against the DNA. The CDR3 numbers 15 amino acids, ends counted. Germline V lookup: CDR1 MDHEN, CDR2 SYDVKM. The CDR3 is CASSSSTGHRETQYF.

This clonotype was observed a few times. The rearrangement joins TRBV4-3 to TRBJ2-2, with 15 nucleotides matching TRBD2. Germline V gene data show CDR1 as LGHNA and CDR2 as YSLEER. V was pared by 8 bases and J by 5 bases, with 0 bases of the junction left unmatched. The CDR3 is 14 amino acids. The CDR3 sequence: CASGLAGGTGELFF. The CDR3 DNA sequence: TGCGCCAGCGGACTAGCGGGAGGGACCGGGGAGCTGTTTTTT.

The chain has TRBV27 and TRBJ2-5, with D possibly being TRBD1 (6 bases). V was trimmed by 5 bases and J by 5 bases, leaving 15 bases between them. The germline V gene encodes CDR1 MNHEY and CDR2 SMNVEV (reference sequence). The CDR3 covers 14 residues. CDR3 in amino acids: CASSPRGGWETQYF. DNA for the CDR3: TGTGCCAGCAGTCCGCGTGGGGGCTGGGAGACCCAGTACTTC.

The gene calls are TRBV2 and TRBJ2-1, with 12 bases matching TRBD2. Germline CDR1 SNHLY, CDR2 FYNNEI. Trimming took 0 bases from V and 10 from J; bases not matched to a gene: 7. The CDR3 is made up of 16 amino acids. In nucleotides, the CDR3 is TGTGCCAGCAGTGAAGCGCTTCGGCTAGCGGGAGGGGAGCAGTTCTTC. It encodes CASSEALRLAGGEQFF.

This clonotype was seen a handful of times. The chain employs TRBV30 and TRBJ2-4; no clear D gene. The CDR3 runs 13 residues. CDR1 and CDR2 (germline): GTSNPN, SVGIG (reference sequence). V lost 1 base, J lost 1 base, and 5 bases lay in between. The CDR3 protein is CAWSGSAKNIQYF. DNA of the CDR3: TGTGCCTGGAGTGGGTCCGCCAAAAACATTCAGTACTTC.

This clonotype was counted between two and nine times. The chain is built from TRBV5-1 and TRBJ2-5, with D perhaps being TRBD1 or TRBD2 (5 bases each). Trimming left V 0 bases short and J 1 base short, with 13 bases between. The CDR3 is made up of 16 amino acids. From germline, CDR1 is SGHRS and CDR2 YFSETQ. The CDR3 DNA follows: TGCGCCAGCAGCTTGGATCGGGACGGGCCCCAAGAGACCCAGTACTTC. This translates into CASSLDRDGPQETQYF.

This clonotype has more than one count but fewer than ten. This chain uses TRBV7-2 with TRBJ2-7, with a weak D call TRBD2 (5 bases). The CDR3 runs 12 residues. Trimming cost V 5 bases and J 6 bases, with 11 bases left between them. Germline lookup yields CDR1 SGHTA and CDR2 FQGNSA. CDR3 sequence reads: CASSDRGGEQYF. The CDR3 DNA is TGTGCCAGCAGCGACCGAGGAGGCGAGCAGTACTTC.

The sample holds a few counts of this clonotype. This likely comes from a read error, as the CDR3 has no conserved phenylalanine or tryptophan at its end. The chain recombines TRBV6-2 or TRBV6-3 with TRBJ2-5; no clear D gene. The J call is uncertain, as TRBJ2-7 better fits the DNA end. Per germline, CDR1 MNHEY and CDR2 SVGEGT. This CDR3 is 12 amino acids long. The CDR3, as DNA: TGTGCCAGCAGCACCGTCTCCTACGAGCAGTACCTC. This codes for CASSTVSYEQYL.

This clonotype was found a few times. This chain uses TRBV3-1 with TRBJ1-2; D gene ambiguous. Trimming removed 0 bases from V and 5 bases from J, with 13 bases in between. Germline CDR1 reads LGHDT; CDR2 reads YNNKEL (reference sequence). CDR3 size: 15 residues. In nucleotides, the CDR3 is TGTGCCAGCAGCCAAGACACCTCTTCGGAGTATGGCTACACCTTC. Its protein product is CASSQDTSSEYGYTF.

This chain joins TRBV4-1 and TRBJ2-5; 8 positions match TRBD1. V shed 0 bases, J shed 1 base, and the junction held 10 bases outside the gene matches. The germline V gene encodes CDR1 MGHRA and CDR2 YSYEKL. This CDR3 has 18 amino acids. The CDR3 region has the DNA TGCGCCAGCAGCCAAGAACGGTTCCAGGGGGCCCTCCAAGAGACCCAGTACTTC. Translating gives CASSQERFQGALQETQYF.

The chain couples TRBV5-1 to TRBJ1-1, with 10 bases identical to TRBD1. Germline-derived CDR1 and CDR2 are SGHRS and YFSETQ. Unmatched junction bases numbered 2, after V lost 0 bases and J lost 0 bases. The CDR3 length is 16 residues. The CDR3 DNA is TGCGCCAGCAGCTTGGGGACAGGGGGATTGAACACTGAAGCTTTCTTT. It codes for CASSLGTGGLNTEAFF.

The sample holds many counts of this clonotype. The chain links TRBV29-1 to TRBJ2-1; D is perhaps TRBD1 or TRBD2 (5 bases each). CDR3 length: 15 amino acids. The germline V gene encodes CDR1 SQVTM and CDR2 ANQGSEA. Trimming took off 7 bases at V and 1 base at J, with 17 bases between the two ends. The CDR3: CSARPGTVSYNEQFF. CDR3 nucleotide sequence: TGCAGCGCCCGACCCGGGACGGTGTCCTACAATGAGCAGTTCTTC.

This clonotype appeared a few times. The chain couples TRBV20-1 to TRBJ2-2; 10 nucleotides line up with TRBD2. Germline CDR1 is DFQATT and CDR2 is SNEGSKA (reference sequence). The CDR3 sequence is 16 residues long. V lost 6 bases, J lost 6 bases, and 13 bases stayed unmatched. The CDR3 region has the DNA TGCAGTGCGAACGATCTAGCGGGAGTGAGGTCCGGGGAGCTGTTTTTT. Translated, it gives CSANDLAGVRSGELFF.

The table lists this clonotype with a few counts. The rearrangement uses TRBV20-1 and TRBJ2-1, with TRBD2 matching over 8 bases. The CDR3 contains 14 residues. J lost 8 bases, V lost 1 base, and 7 bases had no gene match. CDR1 is DFQATT, CDR2 SNEGSKA, per germline (reference sequence). The CDR3 sequence: CSARGAGGSDEQFF. The CDR3, as DNA: TGCAGTGCTAGAGGGGCGGGAGGTTCGGATGAGCAGTTCTTC.

This clonotype turned up a few times. The rearrangement uses TRBV7-9 and TRBJ2-3; D ambiguous. This CDR3 is built from 15 residues. The germline V gene encodes CDR1 SEHNR and CDR2 FQNEAQ (reference sequence). V was pared by 2 bases and J by 2 bases, with 11 bases between. CDR3 DNA: TGTGCCAGCAGCTTACTAGGGTCCCACACAGATACGCAGTATTTT. Protein product: CASSLLGSHTDTQYF.

Of note for this clonotype: The junction shows a germline mismatch at one end, possibly a read error. CDR3 region: CANSPGLAGGTQYF. The CDR3 region has the DNA TGTGCCAACAGTCCTGGACTAGCGGGAGGGACCCAGTACTTC. V and J are TRBV6-1 and TRBJ2-5; TRBD2 aligns across 14 bases. This CDR3 has 14 residues. Germline-derived CDR1 and CDR2 are MNHNS and SASEGT.

This clonotype was observed a few times. V usage is TRBV28 and J usage is TRBJ1-4, with D possibly matching TRBD1 (5 bases). The CDR3 covers 13 residues. Trimming took off 10 bases at V and 10 bases at J, with 19 bases between the two ends. Per germline, CDR1 MDHEN and CDR2 SYDVKM. In DNA form, the CDR3 reads TGTGCCATCCAACCATCCACGGGGGGAAAACTGTTTTTT. Translated, it gives CAIQPSTGGKLFF.

This clonotype was observed a handful of times. The chain carries TRBV6-4 and TRBJ2-1; the D is unclear. V was trimmed by 3 bases and J by 10 bases, leaving 10 bases between them. The CDR3 sequence is 12 residues long. Germline lookup yields CDR1 MRHNA and CDR2 SNTAGT. In DNA form, the CDR3 reads TGTGCCAGCAGTGATGGACCCCGGGAGCAGTTCTTC. Protein product: CASSDGPREQFF.

This clonotype has more than one count but fewer than ten. The rearrangement joins TRBV28 to TRBJ2-7, with D unresolved. This CDR3 is built from 11 residues. Germline loops: CDR1 MDHEN, CDR2 SYDVKM. Trimming took 6 bases from V and 0 from J, leaving 3 bases between them. DNA of the CDR3: TGTGCCAGCAGGGTCTCCTACGAGCAGTACTTC. This codes for CASRVSYEQYF.